What follows are 11 T cell receptor beta chains derived from one specimen sequenced in a study of OX40 agonist ivuxolimab in advanced cancers. Generated by immunoSEQ multiplex PCR, the TCRdb table keeps only in-frame clones and is missing some. The data show 45,000 to 50,000 clones, about 83% seen once. The specimen comprised CD4+ or CD8+ T cells sorted from blood, sampled in a trial of the OX40 agonist ivuxolimab. The receptors originated from an adult with an advanced solid tumor such as melanoma, head and neck, liver or kidney cancer.

This clone was found once. This chain joins TRBV19 and TRBJ2-2, with TRBD1 matching 9 bases. Germline CDR1 and CDR2: LNHDA and SQIVND (reference sequence). The CDR3 length is 16 residues. V shed 2 bases, J shed 5 bases, and the junction held 6 bases outside the gene matches. CDR3 sequence (DNA): TGTGCCAGTAGTATAATCCCGGGACAGGGTACCGGGGAGCTGTTTTTT. It specifies CASSIIPGQGTGELFF.

The gene calls are TRBV28 and TRBJ1-3, with D hard to call. There are 15 residues in the CDR3. The germline V gene encodes CDR1 MDHEN and CDR2 SYDVKM. Deletions cut 7 bases from V and 5 bases from J, with 18 bases between. The CDR3 spells CASTVRGQLRNTIYF. For the CDR3, the DNA is TGTGCCAGCACCGTTCGAGGGCAACTTAGAAACACCATATATTTT.

The V call is TRBV13, the J call TRBJ1-1, with 9 bases identical to TRBD1. Germline V CDR1 and CDR2: PRHDT, FYEKMQ (reference sequence). V shed 0 bases and J 2 bases; nucleotides not matched to a gene: 4. The CDR3 length is 16 residues. The CDR3 loop is CASSLGYRGRNTEAFF. CDR3 DNA: TGTGCCAGCAGCTTAGGTTACAGGGGGCGTAACACTGAAGCTTTCTTT.

The chain carries TRBV6-6 and TRBJ2-7, with 11 bases lining up with TRBD2. The CDR3 totals 15 residues. The ends lost 2 bases at V and 7 bases at J; junction bases unmatched: 7. Germline V CDR1 and CDR2: MNHNY, SVGAGI (reference sequence). CDR3 nucleotides: TGTGCCAGCAGTTACCAGCTAGCGGGAGGATATGAGCAGTACTTC. This sequence encodes CASSYQLAGGYEQYF.

The chain combines TRBV10-2 with TRBJ2-1, with 7 bases that match TRBD1. This CDR3 spans 17 amino acids. V lost 3 bases, J lost 0 bases, and 8 bases stayed unmatched. Germline V gene sequence: CDR1 WSHSY, CDR2 SAAADI. CDR3 sequence reads: CASSDLPRTGSYNEQFF. The CDR3 bases are TGCGCCAGCAGTGATTTGCCACGGACAGGCTCCTACAATGAGCAGTTCTTC.

This clone came up many times. The rearrangement joins TRBV27 to TRBJ2-5; weak D call: TRBD2 (6 bases). CDR3 length: 14 residues. Trimming left V 6 bases short and J 4 bases short, with 15 bases between. Germline CDR1 is MNHEY and CDR2 is SMNVEV (reference sequence). The CDR3 reads CASRKAGVIETQYF. The CDR3 DNA reads TGTGCCAGCAGGAAAGCGGGTGTCATAGAGACCCAGTACTTC.

The V gene is TRBV19, the J gene TRBJ1-1; no reliable D call. Germline V CDR1 and CDR2: LNHDA, SQIVND (reference sequence). V was pared by 2 bases and J by 4 bases, with 11 bases between. This CDR3 region has 14 residues. CDR3 nucleotide sequence: TGTGCCAGTAGTATAAGGGAAACGGGCACTGAAGCTTTCTTT. Its protein product is CASSIRETGTEAFF.

The V call is TRBV18, the J call TRBJ1-1, with 8 bases matching TRBD1. The ends lost 3 bases at V and 5 bases at J; junction bases unmatched: 5. The germline CDR1 and CDR2 sequences are KGHSH and LQKENI. The CDR3 spans 14 residues. The CDR3 nucleotides read TGTGCCAGCTCACCTGGGACAGGACGAACTGAAGCTTTCTTT. This gives the protein CASSPGTGRTEAFF. Full variable domain (missing parts from reference TRBV18 and TRBJ1-1): NAGVMQNPRHLVRRRGQEARLRCSPMKGHSHVYWYRQLPEEGLKFMVYLQKENIIDESGMPKERFSAEFPKEGPSILRIQQVVRGDSAAYFCASSPGTGRTEAFFGQGTRLTVV.

This sequence joins TRBV6-6 and TRBJ2-4, with 10 bases aligning to TRBD1. The CDR3 contains 14 residues. Per germline, CDR1 MNHNY and CDR2 SVGAGI (reference sequence). Trimming removed 6 bases from V and 8 bases from J; junction bases left unmatched: 7. This chain's CDR3 is CASSQGDRGYIQYF. In DNA, the CDR3 is TGTGCCAGCAGCCAAGGGGACAGGGGATACATTCAGTACTTC.

The chain links TRBV4-1 to TRBJ2-7; TRBD1 might be the D (6 bases). Trimming took off 0 bases at V and 4 bases at J, with 10 bases between the two ends. The CDR3 runs 14 residues. CDR1 and CDR2 from the germline V gene are MGHRA and YSYEKL. Here the CDR3 reads CASSQENRVYEQYF. The CDR3 DNA reads as TGCGCCAGCAGCCAAGAGAACAGGGTTTACGAGCAGTACTTC.

The V and J genes are TRBV5-4 and TRBJ2-7, with TRBD1 matching 11 bases. The CDR3 has 15 amino acids. Losses at the gene ends were 4 bases for V and 3 bases for J; bases not matched to a gene: 6. Looked up from germline, CDR1 is SGHNT and CDR2 is YYREEE (reference sequence). CDR3 sequence reads: CASSVAGTGGYEQYF. The CDR3 DNA is TGTGCCAGCAGCGTCGCCGGGACAGGGGGCTACGAGCAGTACTTC.